The T cell receptor beta chain described here comes from a study of T cells in Graves' hyperthyroidism and ophthalmopathy. Notes on the study in general: In simple terms, a model built on 13 V-J features told ophthalmopathy apart from stable hyperthyroidism. Clonotypes that were expanded in thyroid above 0.001 mostly appeared in blood too.

From RNA transcripts, TCR beta CDR3 regions were amplified. The TCR CDR3 was amplified in a first-round RT-PCR using the HTBI primer set. TCRdb reanalysed the multiplex PCR reads using MiXCR and keeps one entry per CDR3 protein. The sample carries more than 450,000 distinct CDR3 sequences, just under 20% recorded once. PBMCs were derived from around 10 ml fresh peripheral blood. Turning to this clonotype: The antigen remains unidentified.

This CDR3 comprises 14 residues. V lost 2 bases and J 6 bases, leaving 11 bases between the germline ends. Germline CDR1 and CDR2: LNHDA and SQIVND (reference sequence). The sample consisted of blood. The chain recombines TRBV19 with TRBJ1-5; D is perhaps TRBD1 (5 bases). The source is a man aged 35 to 55 with Graves' ophthalmopathy. In DNA, the CDR3 is TGTGCCAGTAGTATAAGAGGGGAGGGTCAGCCCCAGCATTTT. Its protein product is CASSIRGEGQPQHF.